This T cell receptor beta chain was captured by sequencing in a study of T cell responses to AZD1222 COVID-19 vaccine (dated by TCRdb to the early 2020s). A note on the overall study: AZD1222 recipients whose second dose came at about 4 weeks and those whose second dose came at about 12 weeks were combined into one group, since spike-specific TCR depth and breadth did not differ between the two schedules. A total of under 250 trial participants underwent TCR sequencing, of whom more than 200 had received two doses of AZD1222 and around 25 had received two doses of the MenACWY control vaccine. Trial participants were enrolled by age into 18-55, 56-69 and 70-plus year subgroups, with approximately 150, 30 and 60 TCR-sequenced participants respectively. General conclusions and limits of the study: Nearly half of unique spike-specific TCRs reportedly recognized epitopes outside regions mutated in the B.1.351 and B.1.1.7 variants. The whole spike protein was spanned by vaccine-associated CD4 TCRs, and dominant responses were seen in regions 160-218 and 743-854. Because no day 14 peak-response samples were available, repertoires were characterized only after the peak T cell response. Only five or six AZD1222 recipients were SARS-CoV-2 seropositive at baseline, limiting conclusions about previously exposed vaccinees. Participants were mostly white British, with more females than males. The authors suggested clonal diversity may have been underestimated. A significant rise in spike-specific TCR breadth and depth was observed after two AZD1222 doses relative to day 0 and relative to MenACWY recipients. The 56-69-year group was small, and its depth increase did not reach significance, likely because of low power.

Comment on this clone: The target of this receptor is not known. The input lacks base qualities; no much larger clone sits a single base away.

The CDR3 regions of human TCRbeta chains were analyzed by immunosequencing. The source study handled its data this way. TCRs in the repertoires were matched against a reference library of SARS-CoV-2-specific TCRs that had been generated with the MIRA antigen-specificity platform. Breadth was defined as the fraction of unique TCRs that were SARS-CoV-2-associated. Depth was defined as the fraction of total T cells that were SARS-CoV-2-associated. Each spike-specific TCR was assigned to its reactive spike region and to a CD4 or CD8 class using the MIRA data. Log10-transformed breadth and depth values were compared by one-way ANOVA with Sidak's multiple comparisons tests. TCRdb's version of the immuneACCESS table is confined to in-frame rearrangements and falls short of the full clone set. An unresolved V gene accounts for under half of the shortfall where checked; the remainder is of unknown origin. V and J calls and clone size are those listed in that table; D and trimming were worked out from the DNA. The sample table contains more than 150,000 clones; only one count was recorded for 90% of them. Together, the top ten hold 5% to 7% of the sample.

The time point label, read with the paper, signifies: baseline before first vaccination. The vaccinee samples were drawn from two UK trials, COV001 and COV002, one of which was a single-blind randomized controlled phase 2/3 trial testing AZD1222 (ChAdOx1 nCoV-19) in healthy adults. Trial participant PBMC samples were collected at day 0 and day 28 after the second dose for TCRbeta chain sequencing. The CDR3 has 11 amino acids, counting the end cysteine and phenylalanine. CDR3 DNA only is kept here, 33 bases in frame from base 1. The junction shows trimming of 5 bases on V and 5 bases on J, and the gene matches do not reach 3 bases of it. The germline V gene (reference sequence) gives CDR1 as GTSNPN and CDR2 as SVGIG.

Here the sequenced sample was peripheral blood, taken on day 0 of AZD1222 vaccination. This sequence was found in an adult in good health. This receptor chain uses TRBV30 and TRBJ2-7, with 7 central nucleotides matching TRBD1. The nucleotide sequence is TGTGCCTGGGACAGGGCCAACGAGCAGTACTTC. It encodes CAWDRANEQYF.